This T cell receptor beta chain was captured by sequencing in a study of beta chain features in type 1 diabetes. General study results and limits: Any HLA-type effect on TCRB rearrangement remained unresolved here.

The study reverse transcribed the entire isolated RNA, so it sequenced expressed TCRB transcripts. Sequenced by immunoSEQ multiplex PCR; TCRdb stores in-frame clones only, minus some. The table records hundreds of thousands of clones, about 29% of them present only once. As to this clone: Its antigen is unidentified.

CDR1 and CDR2 (germline): GTSNPN, SVGIG (reference sequence). This CDR3 region has 13 residues. Trimming cost V 1 base and J 3 bases; bases outside gene matches: 3. The TCR comes from a young man in good health. The chain recombines TRBV30 with TRBJ2-7; 7 nucleotides line up with TRBD2. The sequencing input was naive CD4+ T cells from blood. Here the CDR3 DNA reads TGTGCCTGGAGTGCGGCGGGGGACTACGAGCAGTACTTC. Translating gives CAWSAAGDYEQYF.